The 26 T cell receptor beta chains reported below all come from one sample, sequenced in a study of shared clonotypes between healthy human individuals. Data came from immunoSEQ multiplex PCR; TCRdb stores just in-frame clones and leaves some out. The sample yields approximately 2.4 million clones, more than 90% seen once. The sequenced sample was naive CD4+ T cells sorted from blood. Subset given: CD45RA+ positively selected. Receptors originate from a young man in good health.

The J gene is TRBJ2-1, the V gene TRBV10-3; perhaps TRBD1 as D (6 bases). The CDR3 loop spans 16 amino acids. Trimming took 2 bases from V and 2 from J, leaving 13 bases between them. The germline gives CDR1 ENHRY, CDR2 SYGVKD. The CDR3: CAISERGGLAYNEQFF. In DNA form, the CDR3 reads TGTGCCATCAGTGAGCGAGGGGGATTGGCCTACAATGAGCAGTTCTTC.

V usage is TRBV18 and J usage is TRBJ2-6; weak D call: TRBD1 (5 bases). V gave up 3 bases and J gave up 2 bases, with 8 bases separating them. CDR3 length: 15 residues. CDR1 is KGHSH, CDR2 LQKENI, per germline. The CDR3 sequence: CASSPATAGANVLTF. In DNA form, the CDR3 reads TGTGCCAGCTCACCTGCGACAGCTGGGGCCAACGTCCTGACTTTC.

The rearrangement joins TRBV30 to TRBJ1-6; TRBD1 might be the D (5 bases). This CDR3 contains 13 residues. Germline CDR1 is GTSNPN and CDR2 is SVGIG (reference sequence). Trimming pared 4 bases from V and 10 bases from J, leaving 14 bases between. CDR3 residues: CAWNPGERSPLHF. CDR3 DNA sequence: TGTGCCTGGAACCCGGGGGAACGGTCACCCCTCCACTTT.

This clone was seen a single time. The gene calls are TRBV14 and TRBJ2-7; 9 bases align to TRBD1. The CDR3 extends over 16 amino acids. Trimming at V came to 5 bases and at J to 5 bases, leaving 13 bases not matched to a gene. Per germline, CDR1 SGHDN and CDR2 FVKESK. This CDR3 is CASSGLSPGQGNEQYF. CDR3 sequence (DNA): TGTGCCAGCAGCGGGCTTTCCCCGGGACAGGGTAACGAGCAGTACTTC. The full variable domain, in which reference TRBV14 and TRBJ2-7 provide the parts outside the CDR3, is EAGVTQFPSHSVIEKGQTVTLRCDPISGHDNLYWYRRVMGKEIKFLLHFVKESKQDESGMPNNRFLAERTGGTYSTLKVQPAELEDSGVYFCASSGLSPGQGNEQYFGPGTRLTVT.

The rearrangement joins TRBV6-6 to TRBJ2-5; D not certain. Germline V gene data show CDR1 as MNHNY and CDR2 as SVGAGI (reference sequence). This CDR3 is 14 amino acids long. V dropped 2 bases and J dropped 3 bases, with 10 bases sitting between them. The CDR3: CASSYARSKETQYF. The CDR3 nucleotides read TGTGCCAGCAGTTACGCTAGATCAAAAGAGACCCAGTACTTC.

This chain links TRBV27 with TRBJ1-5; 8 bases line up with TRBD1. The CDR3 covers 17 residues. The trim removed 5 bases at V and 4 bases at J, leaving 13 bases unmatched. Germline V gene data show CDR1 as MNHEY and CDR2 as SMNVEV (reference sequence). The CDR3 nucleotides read TGTGCCAGCAGTGGACGACAGGGGACTATTACGAATCAGCCCCAGCATTTT. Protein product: CASSGRQGTITNQPQHF.

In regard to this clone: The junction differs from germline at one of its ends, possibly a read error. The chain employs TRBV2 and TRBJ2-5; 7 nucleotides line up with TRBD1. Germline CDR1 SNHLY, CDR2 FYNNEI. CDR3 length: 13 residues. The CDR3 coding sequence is TGTGCCAGCAGTCACAGGGGCGGAGAGACCCAGCACTTC. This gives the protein CASSHRGGETQHF.

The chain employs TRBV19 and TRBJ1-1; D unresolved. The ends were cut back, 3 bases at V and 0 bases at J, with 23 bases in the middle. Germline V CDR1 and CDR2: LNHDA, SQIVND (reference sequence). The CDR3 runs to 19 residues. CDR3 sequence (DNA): TGTGCCAGTAGTATCGTTGGGGAAGGGAATCGGAAGATGAACACTGAAGCTTTCTTT. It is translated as CASSIVGEGNRKMNTEAFF.

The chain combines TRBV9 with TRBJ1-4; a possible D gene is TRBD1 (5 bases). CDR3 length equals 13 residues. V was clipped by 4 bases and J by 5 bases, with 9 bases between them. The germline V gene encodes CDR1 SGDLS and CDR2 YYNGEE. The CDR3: CASSLQENEKLFF. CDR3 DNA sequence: TGTGCCAGCAGCTTACAGGAGAATGAAAAACTGTTTTTT.

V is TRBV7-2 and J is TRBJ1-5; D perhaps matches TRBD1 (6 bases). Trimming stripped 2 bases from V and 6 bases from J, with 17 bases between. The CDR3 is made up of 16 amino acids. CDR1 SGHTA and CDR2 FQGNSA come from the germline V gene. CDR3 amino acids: CASSLKKEGGSQPQHF. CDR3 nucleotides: TGTGCCAGCAGCTTAAAGAAGGAGGGGGGGAGTCAGCCCCAGCATTTT.

This chain's CDR3 is CASSSQSETQYF. The CDR3 DNA reads TGTGCCAGTAGTTCGCAGTCGGAGACCCAGTACTTC. The chain has TRBV19 and TRBJ2-5, with D uncertain. Germline CDR1 and CDR2: LNHDA and SQIVND (reference sequence). With 5 bases removed from V and 5 bases from J, the gap between germline ends came to 9 bases. The CDR3 runs 12 residues.

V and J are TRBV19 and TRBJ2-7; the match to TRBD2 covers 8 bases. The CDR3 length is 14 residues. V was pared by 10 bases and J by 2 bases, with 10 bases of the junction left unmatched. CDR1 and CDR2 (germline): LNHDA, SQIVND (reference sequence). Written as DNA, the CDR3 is TGTGCCACCACGAATGCGGGAGGACCCTACGAGCAGTACTTC. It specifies CATTNAGGPYEQYF.

The CDR3 reads CASSLGVRDNEQFF. The CDR3 DNA is TGTGCCAGCAGCTTAGGGGTGAGAGACAATGAGCAGTTCTTC. The chain employs TRBV11-3 and TRBJ2-1; D remains unclear. The V gene's germline CDR1 is SGHNT and CDR2 YENEEA. Trimming shortened V by 1 base and J by 5 bases, and 9 bases separated the two germline ends. This CDR3 spans 14 amino acids.

The CDR3 loop reads CASSPYRGQDEAFF. CDR3 nucleotide sequence: TGTGCCAGCAGCCCTTACAGGGGGCAGGATGAAGCTTTCTTT. V gene TRBV6-5 combines with J gene TRBJ1-1, with 9 bases fitting TRBD1. This CDR3 has 14 residues. CDR1 is MNHEY and CDR2 is SVGAGI in the germline V gene. V shed 6 bases, J shed 7 bases, and the junction held 9 bases outside the gene matches.

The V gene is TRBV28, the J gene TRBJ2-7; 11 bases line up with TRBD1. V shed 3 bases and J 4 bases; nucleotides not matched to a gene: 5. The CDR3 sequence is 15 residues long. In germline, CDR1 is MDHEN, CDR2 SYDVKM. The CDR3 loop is CASSLIGQGAYEQYF. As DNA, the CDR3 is TGTGCCAGCAGTTTGATTGGACAGGGGGCTTACGAGCAGTACTTC.

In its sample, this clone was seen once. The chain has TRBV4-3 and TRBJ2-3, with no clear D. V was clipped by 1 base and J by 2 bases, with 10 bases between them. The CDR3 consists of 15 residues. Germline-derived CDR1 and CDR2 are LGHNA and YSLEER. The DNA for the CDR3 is TGCGCCAGCAGCCAAGCCCTAGGTCTCACAGATACGCAGTATTTT. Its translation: CASSQALGLTDTQYF.

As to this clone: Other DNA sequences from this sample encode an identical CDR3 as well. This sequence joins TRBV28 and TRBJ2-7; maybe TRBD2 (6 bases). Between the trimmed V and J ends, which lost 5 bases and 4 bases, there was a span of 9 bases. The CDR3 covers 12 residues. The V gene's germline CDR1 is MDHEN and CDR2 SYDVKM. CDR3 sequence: CASSRGTYEQYF. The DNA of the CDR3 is TGTGCCAGCAGTCGGGGGACTTACGAGCAGTACTTC.

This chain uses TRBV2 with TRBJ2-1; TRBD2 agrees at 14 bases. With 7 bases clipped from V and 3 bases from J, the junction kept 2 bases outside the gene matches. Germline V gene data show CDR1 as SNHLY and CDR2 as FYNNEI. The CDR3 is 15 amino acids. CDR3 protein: CASIGLAGGYNEQFF. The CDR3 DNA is TGTGCCAGCATTGGACTAGCGGGAGGCTACAATGAGCAGTTCTTC.

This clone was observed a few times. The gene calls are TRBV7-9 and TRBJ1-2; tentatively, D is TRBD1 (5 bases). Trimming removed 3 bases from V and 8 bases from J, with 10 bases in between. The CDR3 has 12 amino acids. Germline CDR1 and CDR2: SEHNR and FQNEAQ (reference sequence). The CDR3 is CASSLGLEGYTF. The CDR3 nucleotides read TGTGCCAGCAGCTTGGGGCTGGAAGGCTACACCTTC. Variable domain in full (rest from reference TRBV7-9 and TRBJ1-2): DTGVSQNPRHKITKRGQNVTFRCDPISEHNRLYWYRQTLGQGPEFLTYFQNEAQLEKSRLLSDRFSAERPKGSFSTLEIQRTEQGDSAMYLCASSLGLEGYTFGSGTRLTVV.

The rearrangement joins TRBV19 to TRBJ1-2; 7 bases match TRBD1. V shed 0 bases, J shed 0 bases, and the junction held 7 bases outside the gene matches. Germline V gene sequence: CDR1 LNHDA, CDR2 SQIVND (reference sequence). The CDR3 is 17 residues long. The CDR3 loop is CASSIDRTGTANYGYTF. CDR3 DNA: TGTGCCAGTAGTATAGATCGTACCGGGACAGCTAACTATGGCTACACCTTC.

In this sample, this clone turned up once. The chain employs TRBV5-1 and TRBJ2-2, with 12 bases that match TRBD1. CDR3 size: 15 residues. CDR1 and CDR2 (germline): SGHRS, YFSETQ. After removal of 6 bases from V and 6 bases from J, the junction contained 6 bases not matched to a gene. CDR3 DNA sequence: TGCGCCAGCAATCCGGGACAGGGGGCGTCCGGGGAGCTGTTTTTT. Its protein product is CASNPGQGASGELFF.

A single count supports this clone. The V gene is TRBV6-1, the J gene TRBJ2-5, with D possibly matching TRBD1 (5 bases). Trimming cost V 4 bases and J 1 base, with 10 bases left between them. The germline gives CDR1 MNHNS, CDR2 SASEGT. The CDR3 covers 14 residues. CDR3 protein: CASSATALQETQYF. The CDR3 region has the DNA TGTGCCAGCAGTGCGACAGCGCTCCAAGAGACCCAGTACTTC.

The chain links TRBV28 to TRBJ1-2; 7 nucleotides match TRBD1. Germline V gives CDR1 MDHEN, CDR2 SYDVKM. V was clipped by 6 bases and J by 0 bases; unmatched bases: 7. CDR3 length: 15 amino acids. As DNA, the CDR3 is TGTGCCAGCAGCCCCCACCAGGGGGCTAACTATGGCTACACCTTC. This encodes CASSPHQGANYGYTF.

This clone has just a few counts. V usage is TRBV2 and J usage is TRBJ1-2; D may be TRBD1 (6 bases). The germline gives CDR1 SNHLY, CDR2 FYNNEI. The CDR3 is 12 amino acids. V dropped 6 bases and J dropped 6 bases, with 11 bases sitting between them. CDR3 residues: CASSDDRNGYTF. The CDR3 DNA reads TGTGCCAGCAGCGACGACAGGAATGGCTACACCTTC.

The CDR3 region is CASSTGTTGTSGGEQFF. In DNA, the CDR3 is TGTGCCAGCAGCACGGGGACCACGGGGACTAGCGGGGGTGAGCAGTTCTTC. The genes are TRBV7-2 and TRBJ2-1; 14 bases are a match to TRBD2. CDR3 length: 17 residues. The V gene end was trimmed by 5 bases and the J gene end by 9 bases; junction bases not matched to a gene: 12. Germline V CDR1 and CDR2: SGHTA, FQGNSA.

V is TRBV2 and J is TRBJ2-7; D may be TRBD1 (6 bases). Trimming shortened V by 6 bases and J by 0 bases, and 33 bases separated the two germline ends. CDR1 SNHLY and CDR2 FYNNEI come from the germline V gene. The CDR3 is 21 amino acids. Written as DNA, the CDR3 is TGTGCCAGCAGAGCGTGGGTCGGGGACACTTATAGTTGGGGAAGCTCCTACGAGCAGTACTTC. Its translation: CASRAWVGDTYSWGSSYEQYF.